The rows below give T cell receptor beta chains drawn from one sample of a study of T cell responses to AZD1222 COVID-19 vaccine. Produced via immunoSEQ multiplex PCR; TCRdb's table is partial and in-frame only. The sample lists approximately 110,000 clones, over 75% occurring once. The sample was peripheral blood, taken on day 0 of MenACWY control vaccination. The receptor source for this set is an adult in good health. Both conserved end residues are part of each CDR3. Each record gives: J gene, clone size, V gene, CDR3 protein. The size entry is marked missing in some rows and otherwise reads once, few, many or a size class.

j_gene: TRBJ2-4; abundance: NA; v_gene: TRBV4-1; CDR3aa: CASSPPLAKNIQYF
j_gene: TRBJ2-7; abundance: NA; v_gene: TRBV19; CDR3aa: CASSIGRGESYEQYF
j_gene: TRBJ2-3; abundance: NA; v_gene: TRBV7-6; CDR3aa: CASSQTSGVTDTQYF
j_gene: TRBJ1-1; abundance: NA; v_gene: TRBV12-3/TRBV12-4; CDR3aa: CASSRDMNTEAFF
j_gene: TRBJ2-7; abundance: once; v_gene: TRBV6-6; CDR3aa: CASSYPIEASYEQYF
j_gene: TRBJ2-7; abundance: NA; v_gene: TRBV7-3; CDR3aa: CASSLAGTGSHEQYF
j_gene: TRBJ1-2; abundance: NA; v_gene: TRBV24-1; CDR3aa: CATSDLGTNYGYTF
j_gene: TRBJ1-3; abundance: NA; v_gene: TRBV11-2; CDR3aa: CASSPSPLVRGARGNTIYF
j_gene: TRBJ1-4; abundance: NA; v_gene: TRBV6-5; CDR3aa: CASMDPAPPEEKLFF
j_gene: TRBJ2-5; abundance: NA; v_gene: TRBV28; CDR3aa: CASSLSGPQETQYF
j_gene: TRBJ1-2; abundance: NA; v_gene: TRBV6-2/TRBV6-3; CDR3aa: CASSYSPLRGYTF
j_gene: TRBJ1-5; abundance: NA; v_gene: TRBV4-3; CDR3aa: CASSQGTLQPQHF
j_gene: TRBJ2-5; abundance: NA; v_gene: TRBV29-1; CDR3aa: CSCDRDSETQYF
j_gene: TRBJ1-2; abundance: once; v_gene: TRBV4-3; CDR3aa: CASSQDQGYGYTF
j_gene: TRBJ1-1; abundance: NA; v_gene: TRBV28; CDR3aa: CASTLMNTEAFF
j_gene: TRBJ1-1; abundance: few; v_gene: TRBV29-1; CDR3aa: CSVGAGGMGTEAFF
j_gene: TRBJ2-2; abundance: NA; v_gene: TRBV24-1; CDR3aa: CATSDRTPNLNTGELFF
j_gene: TRBJ1-1; abundance: NA; v_gene: TRBV12-5; CDR3aa: CASGLGAVNTEAFF
j_gene: TRBJ1-2; abundance: NA; v_gene: TRBV20-1; CDR3aa: CSASPNYGYTF
j_gene: TRBJ1-5; abundance: few; v_gene: TRBV18; CDR3aa: CASSPGGTGGIGRQPQHF
j_gene: TRBJ1-5; abundance: few; v_gene: TRBV3-1/TRBV3-2; CDR3aa: CASSQDLRNQPQHF
j_gene: TRBJ1-5; abundance: NA; v_gene: TRBV10-2; CDR3aa: CASSGTGNQPQHF
j_gene: TRBJ1-1; abundance: NA; v_gene: TRBV7-6; CDR3aa: CASSPRVGVDTEAFF
j_gene: TRBJ2-1; abundance: NA; v_gene: TRBV7-7; CDR3aa: CASSPVIAGYNEQFF
j_gene: TRBJ2-7; abundance: few; v_gene: TRBV6-2/TRBV6-3; CDR3aa: CASSYSRQAYEQYF
j_gene: TRBJ1-1; abundance: once; v_gene: TRBV27; CDR3aa: CASSPRRLTGPTEAFF
j_gene: TRBJ2-1; abundance: NA; v_gene: TRBV28; CDR3aa: CASRVLSGGGEQFF
j_gene: TRBJ1-1; abundance: NA; v_gene: TRBV21-1; CDR3aa: CASSPGDRGPGTEAFF
j_gene: TRBJ1-4; abundance: NA; v_gene: TRBV30; CDR3aa: CAWSVLGATNEKLFF
j_gene: TRBJ2-7; abundance: NA; v_gene: TRBV30; CDR3aa: CAWSPPRSGGSYEQYF
j_gene: TRBJ2-3; abundance: NA; v_gene: TRBV30; CDR3aa: CACGGGGTDTQYF
j_gene: TRBJ2-1; abundance: NA; v_gene: TRBV5-8; CDR3aa: CASSLEGLADLNEQFF